Presented here are 27 T cell receptor beta chains from one specimen sequenced in a study of blood T cell repertoires in COVID-19. Only in-frame clones appear in the TCRdb table, and some are missing; sequencing was by immunoSEQ multiplex PCR. Seen here are a few hundred thousand clones, roughly 80% observed once, and the top ten hold about 3%. The sample was peripheral blood. All receptors come from a woman aged 25 to 39 who had recovered from COVID-19.

The chain couples TRBV19 to TRBJ2-5, with 15 positions matching TRBD2. Germline V gene lookup returns CDR1 LNHDA and CDR2 SQIVND (reference sequence). The CDR3 has 20 residues. Unmatched junction bases numbered 19, after V lost 7 bases and J lost 4 bases. CDR3 residues: CASTLNLIPGLAGGPETQYF. CDR3 DNA sequence: TGTGCCAGTACGCTAAACCTAATACCGGGACTAGCGGGAGGCCCAGAGACCCAGTACTTC.

The chain has TRBV9 and TRBJ2-3; 8 positions agree with TRBD1. Germline CDR1 reads SGDLS; CDR2 reads YYNGEE. The CDR3 is made up of 14 amino acids. V trimming: 0 bases; J trimming: 6 bases; junction bases outside the gene matches: 3. CDR3 bases: TGTGCCAGCAGCGTAGGTACAGGGGGGGATACGCAGTATTTT. Translating it yields CASSVGTGGDTQYF.

The genes are TRBV5-1 and TRBJ1-5; D not resolved. The germline V gene has CDR1 SGHRS and CDR2 YFSETQ. This CDR3 has 14 residues. With 2 bases removed from V and 7 bases from J, the gap between germline ends came to 13 bases. CDR3 in DNA: TGCGCCAGCAGCTTCGGAGGTTCGGACCAGCCCCAGCATTTT. It is translated as CASSFGGSDQPQHF.

This sequence joins TRBV5-4 and TRBJ2-7, with 8 bases matching TRBD1. CDR3 length equals 12 residues. J gave up 4 bases and V 5 bases, and 2 bases lay outside the gene matches. Germline loops: CDR1 SGHNT, CDR2 YYREEE (reference sequence). CDR3 DNA: TGTGCCAGCAGTAGGACAGGGTACGAGCAGTACTTC. Translation gives CASSRTGYEQYF.

The gene calls are TRBV28 and TRBJ2-1; 7 nucleotides align to TRBD2. Germline V gene sequence: CDR1 MDHEN, CDR2 SYDVKM. The CDR3 is 15 residues long. V was pared by 5 bases and J by 5 bases, with 9 bases of the junction left unmatched. The CDR3 sequence is CASSTRGGRNNEQFF. For the CDR3, the DNA is TGTGCCAGCAGTACCCGGGGAGGGCGCAACAATGAGCAGTTCTTC.

This clone has more than one count but fewer than ten. The V and J genes are TRBV21-1 and TRBJ2-7; the D call in the table, TRBD2, was not verified against the DNA. TRBV21-1 is noted as a pseudogene. CDR3 length equals 14 residues. CDR3 DNA: TGTGCCAGCAGCGCCCGACGGGATAACCACGAGCAGTACTTC. This sequence encodes CASSARRDNHEQYF.

This clone was seen just once. The rearrangement links TRBV5-1 to TRBJ2-1; 7 positions match TRBD1. V shed 4 bases and J 0 bases; nucleotides not matched to a gene: 4. The germline V gene has CDR1 SGHRS and CDR2 YFSETQ. The length of the CDR3 is 15 residues. CDR3 sequence (DNA): TGCGCCAGCAGCCCGACAGGGTCCTCCTACAATGAGCAGTTCTTC. Its protein product is CASSPTGSSYNEQFF. The full variable domain, rest sourced from reference TRBV5-1 and TRBJ2-1, is KAGVTQTPRYLIKTRGQQVTLSCSPISGHRSVSWYQQTPGQGLQFLFEYFSETQRNKGNFPGRFSGRQFSNSRSEMNVSTLELGDSALYLCASSPTGSSYNEQFFGPGTRLTVL.

This clone was seen a handful of times. This rearrangement joins TRBV6-5 to TRBJ1-1; 7 positions match TRBD1. CDR3 size: 14 residues. Germline-derived CDR1 and CDR2 are MNHEY and SVGAGI. V was pared by 7 bases and J by 1 base, with 6 bases of the junction left unmatched. Here the CDR3 DNA reads TGTGCCAGCAATCCGGGACAGAGGAACACTGAAGCTTTCTTT. It codes for CASNPGQRNTEAFF.

The rearrangement joins TRBV19 to TRBJ2-1, with 14 bases that match TRBD2. Germline-derived CDR1 and CDR2 are LNHDA and SQIVND (reference sequence). The CDR3 covers 15 residues. After removal of 3 bases from V and 8 bases from J, the junction contained 3 bases not matched to a gene. The CDR3 nucleotides are TGTGCCAGTAGTATCGGACTAGCGGGAGGTTATGAGCAGTTCTTC. Translation: CASSIGLAGGYEQFF.

The gene calls are TRBV6-6 and TRBJ1-1; no definite D call. Trimming took off 0 bases at V and 5 bases at J, with 13 bases between the two ends. This CDR3 has 15 residues. Germline V gene lookup returns CDR1 MNHNY and CDR2 SVGAGI (reference sequence). CDR3 sequence (DNA): TGTGCCAGCAGTTACTCGACACAAGATGGGACTGAAGCTTTCTTT. Amino acid sequence: CASSYSTQDGTEAFF.

The sample holds one count of this clone. The chain uses TRBV5-1 and TRBJ2-5; 8 positions agree with TRBD2. The CDR3 has 13 amino acids. After removal of 4 bases from V and 5 bases from J, the junction contained 4 bases not matched to a gene. From germline, CDR1 is SGHRS and CDR2 YFSETQ. The CDR3 loop is CASSGSGDETQYF. In DNA, the CDR3 is TGCGCCAGCAGCGGTAGCGGGGACGAGACCCAGTACTTC.

This chain uses TRBV30 with TRBJ1-4; 7 bases fit TRBD1. Trimming took 1 base from V and 10 from J; bases not matched to a gene: 3. Germline values: CDR1 GTSNPN, CDR2 SVGIG (reference sequence). There are 12 residues in the CDR3. CDR3 sequence: CAWSGGQLKLFF. The CDR3 bases are TGTGCCTGGAGTGGGGGACAGCTAAAACTGTTTTTT.

This rearrangement joins TRBV5-1 to TRBJ2-7; 9 bases align to TRBD1. The CDR3 totals 16 residues. Germline CDR1 reads SGHRS; CDR2 reads YFSETQ. Trimming took 4 bases from V and 0 from J; bases not matched to a gene: 8. The CDR3 nucleotides are TGCGCCAGCAGCCTGCGACAGGGGGTAAGCTCCTACGAGCAGTACTTC. As protein: CASSLRQGVSSYEQYF.

This chain links TRBV9 with TRBJ2-2; D call uncertain. Trimming stripped 2 bases from V and 1 base from J, with 6 bases between. Germline V CDR1 and CDR2: SGDLS, YYNGEE. The CDR3 is 14 residues long. CDR3 DNA: TGTGCCAGCAGCGTTTCAGGGAACACCGGGGAGCTGTTTTTT. It translates to CASSVSGNTGELFF.

The rearrangement uses TRBV30 and TRBJ2-1; 10 bases line up with TRBD2. Germline CDR1 and CDR2: GTSNPN and SVGIG (reference sequence). This CDR3 has 15 amino acids. V shed 4 bases, J shed 6 bases, and the junction held 9 bases outside the gene matches. CDR3 protein: CAWNPLAGEANEQFF. Here the CDR3 DNA reads TGTGCCTGGAACCCTCTAGCGGGAGAGGCCAATGAGCAGTTCTTC.

The chain links TRBV18 to TRBJ2-3; D is perhaps TRBD1 (6 bases). V was pared by 1 base and J by 3 bases, with 11 bases between. This CDR3 region has 15 residues. CDR1 is KGHSH and CDR2 is LQKENI in the germline V gene. CDR3 in amino acids: CASSPQTQGTDTQYF. The DNA of the CDR3 is TGTGCCAGCTCACCACAAACACAGGGTACAGATACGCAGTATTTT.

This chain joins TRBV12-3 or TRBV12-4 and TRBJ2-2; D remains ambiguous. The CDR3 covers 12 residues. V was trimmed by 3 bases and J by 8 bases, leaving 7 bases between them. The CDR3 DNA follows: TGTGCCAGCAGTTTTTATCTAGGGGAGCTGTTTTTT. Translating gives CASSFYLGELFF.

This clone was seen a single time. The chain couples TRBV28 to TRBJ1-4; a weak D match, TRBD1 (5 bases). The CDR3 spans 14 residues. V lost 3 bases to trimming and J lost 7 bases, with 12 bases between them. Per the germline V gene, CDR1 is MDHEN and CDR2 is SYDVKM. The CDR3 loop reads CASSFRRVGEKLFF. CDR3 nucleotides: TGTGCCAGCAGTTTTCGCAGGGTCGGTGAAAAACTGTTTTTT.

The chain couples TRBV3-1 (or the pseudogene TRBV3-2) to TRBJ2-2; D gene uncertain. The length of the CDR3 is 18 residues. Germline V gene data show CDR1 as LGHDT and CDR2 as YNNKEL (reference sequence). Between the trimmed V and J ends, which lost 3 bases and 0 bases, there was a span of 17 bases. This chain's CDR3 is CASSQKLPYRANTGELFF. The DNA for the CDR3 is TGTGCCAGCAGCCAGAAACTACCCTACCGAGCGAACACCGGGGAGCTGTTTTTT.

The chain has TRBV28 and TRBJ1-2, with D perhaps matching TRBD1 (5 bases). V was clipped by 6 bases and J by 8 bases, with 13 bases between them. Germline loops: CDR1 MDHEN, CDR2 SYDVKM. The CDR3 runs 12 residues. In nucleotides, the CDR3 is TGTGCCAGCAGGCTAGGGGTCGGAGGCTACACCTTC. Amino acid sequence: CASRLGVGGYTF.

The chain combines TRBV6-5 with TRBJ1-4; 8 bases are shared with TRBD1. The germline V gene encodes CDR1 MNHEY and CDR2 SVGAGI. This CDR3 spans 15 amino acids. The V gene end was trimmed by 5 bases and the J gene end by 5 bases; junction bases not matched to a gene: 7. The CDR3 here is CASSPRTGWNEKLFF. As DNA, the CDR3 is TGTGCCAGCAGTCCCAGGACAGGGTGGAATGAAAAACTGTTTTTT.

This sequence joins TRBV18 and TRBJ1-1; no firm D call. Trimming took off 2 bases at V and 0 bases at J, with 7 bases between the two ends. The length of the CDR3 is 14 residues. Germline lookup yields CDR1 KGHSH and CDR2 LQKENI. DNA of the CDR3: TGTGCCAGCTCACCAGGACTGCTGAACACTGAAGCTTTCTTT. Protein: CASSPGLLNTEAFF. Looking up the rest from reference TRBV18 and TRBJ1-1 gives the full variable domain: NAGVMQNPRHLVRRRGQEARLRCSPMKGHSHVYWYRQLPEEGLKFMVYLQKENIIDESGMPKERFSAEFPKEGPSILRIQQVVRGDSAAYFCASSPGLLNTEAFFGQGTRLTVV.

The V and J genes are TRBV6-1 and TRBJ2-7; 7 positions match TRBD1. Trimming took 0 bases from V and 2 from J; bases not matched to a gene: 4. Germline CDR1 MNHNS, CDR2 SASEGT. This CDR3 has 15 residues. This chain's CDR3 is CASSEAGQVPYEQYF. The CDR3 DNA sequence: TGTGCCAGCAGTGAAGCCGGACAGGTACCCTACGAGCAGTACTTC.

The V call is TRBV2, the J call TRBJ1-2; 9 bases match TRBD1. In germline, CDR1 is SNHLY, CDR2 FYNNEI. The CDR3 loop spans 13 amino acids. J lost 7 bases, V lost 5 bases, and 5 bases had no gene match. This CDR3 reads CASSRTGEVGYTF. DNA of the CDR3: TGTGCCAGCAGTCGGACAGGGGAAGTTGGCTACACCTTC.

J is TRBJ2-7 and V is TRBV7-2; D remains ambiguous. Germline values: CDR1 SGHTA, CDR2 FQGNSA. The CDR3 spans 13 residues. Trimming shortened V by 6 bases and J by 0 bases, and 9 bases separated the two germline ends. This CDR3 reads CASSLQSSYEQYF. In DNA, the CDR3 is TGTGCCAGCAGTCTACAGAGCTCCTACGAGCAGTACTTC. Complete variable domain (other parts from reference TRBV7-2 and TRBJ2-7): GAGVSQSPSNKVTEKGKDVELRCDPISGHTALYWYRQSLGQGLEFLIYFQGNSAPDKSGLPSDRFSAERTGGSVSTLTIQRTQQEDSAVYLCASSLQSSYEQYFGPGTRLTVT.

The table lists this clone with a few counts. The chain carries TRBV4-1 and TRBJ2-7; 8 bases align to TRBD2. CDR1 is MGHRA, CDR2 YSYEKL, per germline. This CDR3 comprises 16 residues. Unmatched junction bases numbered 13, after V lost 4 bases and J lost 5 bases. The CDR3 region is CASSPGQRGRRDEQYF. In nucleotides, the CDR3 is TGCGCCAGCAGCCCTGGGCAGCGCGGGAGGCGGGACGAGCAGTACTTC.

The V and J genes are TRBV7-9 and TRBJ2-2; possible D gene TRBD2, 5 bases. The CDR3 is made up of 14 amino acids. V was trimmed by 2 bases and J by 5 bases, leaving 9 bases between them. Germline loops: CDR1 SEHNR, CDR2 FQNEAQ (reference sequence). The CDR3 region has the DNA TGTGCCAGCAGCTTATTGGGGAGAACCGGGGAGCTGTTTTTT. Protein product: CASSLLGRTGELFF. Full variable domain (missing parts from reference TRBV7-9 and TRBJ2-2): DTGVSQNPRHKITKRGQNVTFRCDPISEHNRLYWYRQTLGQGPEFLTYFQNEAQLEKSRLLSDRFSAERPKGSFSTLEIQRTEQGDSAMYLCASSLLGRTGELFFGEGSRLTVL.